The present T cell receptor beta chain was sequenced within a study of relationships among human T cell subsets. Whole-study findings and limits: Th1, Th2 and regulatory T cells shared many CDR3 sequences. Regulatory and Th2 subsets had few clones over 100 reads, unlike CD8+ cytotoxic cells. Bead-based sorting did not rule out CD4+CD8+ double-positive cells.

TCR alpha and beta CDR3s were amplified from mRNA by semiquantitative ARM-PCR. ARM-PCR used tagged nested gene-specific primers, then communal superprimers for exponential amplification. First-round products served as template after exonuclease removal of nested primers. TCRdb re-derived calls from the multiplex PCR reads in MiXCR, one entry per CDR3 protein. The top ten hold 25% to 30% of the sample, which has over 10,000 distinct CDR3 sequences, roughly 65% seen once. Germline V gene lookup returns CDR1 MDHEN and CDR2 SYDVKM. The CDR3 has 15 amino acids. Trimming cost V 5 bases and J 7 bases, with 20 bases left between them. The sample holds a few counts of this clonotype. Antigen specificity is unknown. After CD25, CD56 and CD294 bead selections, the flow-through was collected as Th1 cells.

The sample taken for sequencing was CD4+ Th1 cells sorted from blood. This clonotype was obtained from a man aged 35 to 55 in good health. The V and J genes are TRBV28 and TRBJ2-5, with D maybe TRBD2 (8 bases). The CDR3 is CASSETGTRKGTQYF. CDR3 coding DNA: TGTGCCAGCAGTGAGACAGGGACTAGGAAAGGGACCCAGTACTTC. Complete variable domain (other parts from reference TRBV28 and TRBJ2-5): DVKVTQSSRYLVKRTGEKVFLECVQDMDHENMFWYRQDPGLGLRLIYFSYDVKMKEKGDIPEGYSVSREKKERFSLILESASTNQTSMYLCASSETGTRKGTQYFGPGTRLLVL.